This TCR beta chain is from a study of T cell responses to AZD1222 COVID-19 vaccine. Study results and limitations: Receipt of two AZD1222 doses was followed by a rise in Spike-specific TCR breadth and depth. Spike was spanned by vaccine-associated CD4 TCRs, which were dominant at 160-218 and 743-854.

It was second doses at about 4 or about 12 weeks that were pooled. To note about this clone: Its antigen is as yet unknown.

TCRdb keeps only in-frame clones here, not all; method: immunoSEQ multiplex PCR. Seen here are about 120,000 clones, about 91% observed once, and the top ten hold more than 1.5%. Trimming left V 2 bases short and J 4 bases short, with 14 bases between. CDR3 length: 15 amino acids. Germline V lookup: CDR1 MNHNS, CDR2 SASEGT. The chain employs TRBV6-1 and TRBJ1-1; D might be TRBD1 (5 bases). Specimen: peripheral blood, collected 28 days after the second AZD1222 dose. The receptor comes from an adult who received the AZD1222 COVID-19 vaccine. CDR3 in amino acids: CASSEYWRGGTEAFF. Written as DNA, the CDR3 is TGTGCCAGCAGTGAATATTGGCGTGGGGGCACTGAAGCTTTCTTT.